This T cell receptor (beta chain) was captured by sequencing in a study of T cells in Graves' hyperthyroidism and ophthalmopathy. This clonotype was detected a few times. Antigen: not known. Amplification targeted TCR beta CDR3 regions from RNA transcripts. Researchers ran a first-round RT-PCR on the TCR CDR3 using the HTBI primer set. Each CDR3 protein gets one entry after TCRdb re-called the multiplex PCR reads with MiXCR. The sample records hundreds of thousands of distinct CDR3 sequences, roughly 13% being singletons. Whole-study results and caveats: Blood also held most thyroid clonotypes expanded beyond 0.001.

The germline V gene encodes CDR1 LNHDA and CDR2 SQIVND (reference sequence). This CDR3 has 15 residues. V was cut by 3 bases and J by 0 bases, with 9 bases left in between. The rearrangement joins TRBV19 to TRBJ2-1; a possible D gene is TRBD1 (5 bases). Sequencing used blood. This clonotype originated in a woman aged 18-35 years with Graves' hyperthyroidism. The CDR3 DNA reads TGTGCCAGTAGTATGACAGCCAGCTCCTACAATGAGCAGTTCTTC. Translation gives CASSMTASSYNEQFF.